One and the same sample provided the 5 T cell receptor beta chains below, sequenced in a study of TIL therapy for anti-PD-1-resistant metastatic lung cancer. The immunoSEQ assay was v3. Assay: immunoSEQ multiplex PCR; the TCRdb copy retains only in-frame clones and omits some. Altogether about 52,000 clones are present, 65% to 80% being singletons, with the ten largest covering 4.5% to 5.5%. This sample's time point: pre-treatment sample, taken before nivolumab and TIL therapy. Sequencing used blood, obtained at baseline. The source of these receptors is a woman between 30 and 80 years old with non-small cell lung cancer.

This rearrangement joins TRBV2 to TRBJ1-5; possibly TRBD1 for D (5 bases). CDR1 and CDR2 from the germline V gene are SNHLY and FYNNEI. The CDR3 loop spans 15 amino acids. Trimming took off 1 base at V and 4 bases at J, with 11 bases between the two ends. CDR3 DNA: TGTGCCAGCAGTGAAGAGGGACTCTGGAATCAGCCCCAGCATTTT. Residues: CASSEEGLWNQPQHF.

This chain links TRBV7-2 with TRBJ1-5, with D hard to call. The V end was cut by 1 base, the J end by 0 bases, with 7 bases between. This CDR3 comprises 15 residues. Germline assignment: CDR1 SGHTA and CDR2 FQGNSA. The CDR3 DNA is TGTGCCAGCAGCTTAGGACGGTATAGCAATCAGCCCCAGCATTTT. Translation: CASSLGRYSNQPQHF. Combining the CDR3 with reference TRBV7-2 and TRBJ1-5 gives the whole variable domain GAGVSQSPSNKVTEKGKDVELRCDPISGHTALYWYRQSLGQGLEFLIYFQGNSAPDKSGLPSDRFSAERTGGSVSTLTIQRTQQEDSAVYLCASSLGRYSNQPQHFGDGTRLSIL.

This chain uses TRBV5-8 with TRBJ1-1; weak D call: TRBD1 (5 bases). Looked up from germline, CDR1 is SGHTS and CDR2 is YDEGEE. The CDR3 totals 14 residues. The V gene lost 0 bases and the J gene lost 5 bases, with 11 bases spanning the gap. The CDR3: CASSLGGEETEAFF. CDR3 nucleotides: TGTGCCAGCAGCTTGGGAGGGGAGGAGACTGAAGCTTTCTTT.

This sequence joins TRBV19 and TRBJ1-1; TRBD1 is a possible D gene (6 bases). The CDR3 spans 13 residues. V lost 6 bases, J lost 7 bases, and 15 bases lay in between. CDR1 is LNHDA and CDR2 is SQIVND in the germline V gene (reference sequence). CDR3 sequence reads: CASRPDRTHEAFF. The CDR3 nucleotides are TGTGCCAGTAGGCCCGACAGGACCCATGAAGCTTTCTTT.

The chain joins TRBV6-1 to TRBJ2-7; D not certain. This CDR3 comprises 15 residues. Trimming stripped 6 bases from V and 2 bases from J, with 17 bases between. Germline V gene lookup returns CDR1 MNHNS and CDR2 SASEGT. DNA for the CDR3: TGTGCCAGCAGATCCCCGTGGGCCCAAACCTACGAGCAGTACTTC. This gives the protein CASRSPWAQTYEQYF.